Presented here are 4 T cell receptor beta chains from one specimen sequenced in a study of T cells after yellow fever vaccination (dated by TCRdb to between 2017 and 2020). The treatment or condition label on this specimen signifies: live attenuated yellow fever vaccine strain. Libraries were prepared through 5' RACE. TCRdb lists the instrument as Illumina NovaSeq 6000. The raw public data were reprocessed by TCRdb itself: fastp quality trimming at Q25, MiXCR clonotype calling, in-frame beta chains only. Each CDR3 protein appears once, grouped with its most common genes and DNA. The table for this sample lists some 390,000 distinct CDR3 sequences; around a sixth of them were counted only once. The leading ten clones occupy around 17% of the sample. This specimen was PBMCs, taken before the yellow fever booster vaccination. The receptors were gathered from a man aged 18 to 29 who received the YFV17D yellow fever vaccine.

This clonotype was counted only a few times. This CDR3 reads CASSPNLDYGYTF. CDR3 in DNA: TGTGCCAGCAGTCCAAACTTAGACTATGGCTACACCTTC. The chain joins TRBV7-9 to TRBJ1-2, with D hard to call. This CDR3 region has 13 residues. Trimming left V 6 bases short and J 3 bases short, with 11 bases between. The germline gives CDR1 SEHNR, CDR2 FQNEAQ (reference sequence).

The chain combines TRBV2 with TRBJ2-4; D ambiguous. Germline V gene sequence: CDR1 SNHLY, CDR2 FYNNEI. The CDR3 has 13 amino acids. V shed 5 bases and J shed 2 bases, with 7 bases lying between them. CDR3 DNA sequence: TGTGCCAGCAGTAGGGTGTCCAAAAACATTCAGTACTTC. It is translated as CASSRVSKNIQYF.

The CDR3 sequence is CATSRDGENTEAFF. The CDR3 bases are TGTGCCACCAGCAGGGACGGGGAGAACACTGAAGCTTTCTTT. The chain couples TRBV15 to TRBJ1-1; D is ambiguous. Germline V CDR1 and CDR2: LNHNV, YYDKDF (reference sequence). The CDR3 is made up of 14 amino acids. V was clipped by 3 bases and J by 1 base, with 9 bases between them.

The chain joins TRBV7-8 to TRBJ1-1; D is unclear. The V and J ends lost 0 bases and 1 base respectively, with 12 bases between them. Germline values: CDR1 SGHVS, CDR2 FQNEAQ. The CDR3 has 16 residues. In DNA, the CDR3 is TGTGCCAGCAGCTTAGCGCTCAGTGTGGGGAACACTGAAGCTTTCTTT. Its protein is CASSLALSVGNTEAFF. Full variable domain (outside the CDR3, taken from reference TRBV7-8 and TRBJ1-1): GAGVSQSPRYKVAKRGQDVALRCDPISGHVSLFWYQQALGQGPEFLTYFQNEAQLDKSGLPSDRFFAERPEGSVSTLKIQRTQQEDSAVYLCASSLALSVGNTEAFFGQGTRLTVV.